The next 21 T cell receptor beta chains were all read from a single sample in a study of blood T cell repertoires in COVID-19 (dated by TCRdb to 2018 to 2020). Library method: the immunoSEQ multiplex PCR assay. The table was pulled from immuneACCESS by TCRdb, which kept in-frame rearrangements only. Such tables lose some clones; where checked, under half of the loss comes from unresolved V genes, and the rest has no known cause. The sample table shows approximately 290,000 clones, and around 90% are seen once. 4% to 5.5% of the sample is taken by the ten largest. The specimen was PBMCs or T cells enriched from blood (not recorded which). The receptors were sampled from a woman under 30 with acute COVID-19.

J is TRBJ2-7 and V is TRBV7-9, with TRBD1 matching over 8 bases. V shed 5 bases and J 4 bases; nucleotides not matched to a gene: 13. The CDR3 runs 16 residues. Germline V gene data show CDR1 as SEHNR and CDR2 as FQNEAQ (reference sequence). The CDR3 DNA follows: TGTGCCAGCAGCCACGAGGGGGGTCAGGGGGCTTACGAGCAGTACTTC. Encoded protein: CASSHEGGQGAYEQYF.

The genes are TRBV7-9 and TRBJ1-1; D is perhaps TRBD1 (6 bases). The CDR3 is 14 residues long. Germline V CDR1 and CDR2: SEHNR, FQNEAQ (reference sequence). V lost 3 bases and J 5 bases, leaving 13 bases between the germline ends. The CDR3 spells CASSFPGVDTEAFF. The CDR3 coding sequence is TGTGCCAGCAGCTTTCCAGGGGTGGATACTGAAGCTTTCTTT.

The chain joins TRBV19 to TRBJ2-1; 12 bases map to TRBD2. The CDR3 is 13 residues long. Losses at the gene ends were 6 bases for V and 7 bases for J; bases not matched to a gene: 1. CDR1 is LNHDA, CDR2 SQIVND, per germline (reference sequence). CDR3 coding DNA: TGTGCCAGTAGGGGACTAGCGGGTAATGAGCAGTTCTTC. Its translation is CASRGLAGNEQFF.

DNA of the CDR3: TGTGCCAGCATCTCTGGGCCCCTTACACAGCCCCAGCATTTT. Protein: CASISGPLTQPQHF. The V and J genes are TRBV28 and TRBJ1-5, with D uncertain. Germline V gene sequence: CDR1 MDHEN, CDR2 SYDVKM. The CDR3 consists of 14 residues. V lost 7 bases, J lost 7 bases, and 17 bases lay in between.

The chain carries TRBV7-9 and TRBJ1-5; D may be TRBD1 (5 bases). Germline V gene lookup returns CDR1 SEHNR and CDR2 FQNEAQ (reference sequence). The V end lost 5 bases, the J end lost 10 bases, and 12 bases lay between the germline ends. There are 12 residues in the CDR3. CDR3 in DNA: TGTGCCAGCAGCACCATAGACAGTCCCCAGCATTTT. Residues: CASSTIDSPQHF.

The V call is TRBV3-1 (or the pseudogene TRBV3-2), the J call TRBJ2-7, with TRBD1 matching 9 bases. Trimming removed 1 base from V and 6 bases from J; junction bases left unmatched: 10. Germline assignment: CDR1 LGHDT and CDR2 YNNKEL (reference sequence). The CDR3 extends over 16 amino acids. CDR3 sequence (DNA): TGTGCCAGCAGCCAAGTACTAGGGACAGGGAACCCCGAGCAGTACTTC. It encodes CASSQVLGTGNPEQYF.

This clone has just a few counts. The chain is built from TRBV28 and TRBJ1-4; D unresolved. Germline values: CDR1 MDHEN, CDR2 SYDVKM. V was pared by 7 bases and J by 0 bases, with 9 bases between. The CDR3 extends over 14 amino acids. The CDR3 region is CASMPVPTNEKLFF. The CDR3 DNA is TGTGCCAGCATGCCGGTCCCAACTAATGAAAAACTGTTTTTT.

The genes are TRBV9 and TRBJ2-2, with 9 bases identical to TRBD1. Unmatched junction bases numbered 9, after V lost 4 bases and J lost 2 bases. Germline-derived CDR1 and CDR2 are SGDLS and YYNGEE. The CDR3 covers 17 residues. CDR3 sequence: CASSQEGTGYNTGELFF. In DNA, the CDR3 is TGTGCCAGCAGCCAAGAAGGGACAGGGTATAACACCGGGGAGCTGTTTTTT.

The J gene is TRBJ2-7, the V gene TRBV9; 8 bases fit TRBD2. The CDR3 length is 15 residues. CDR1 SGDLS and CDR2 YYNGEE come from the germline V gene. The J segment lost 0 bases and the V segment lost 2 bases, leaving 4 bases of the junction unmatched. The CDR3 region is CASSVGGTSSYEQYF. DNA of the CDR3: TGTGCCAGCAGCGTTGGAGGGACTAGCTCCTACGAGCAGTACTTC.

The V and J genes are TRBV20-1 and TRBJ2-3, with D tentatively TRBD2 (5 bases). From germline, CDR1 is DFQATT and CDR2 SNEGSKA (reference sequence). This CDR3 is built from 10 residues. This CDR3 is CSPRGDTQYF. The CDR3 DNA is TGCAGCCCCCGAGGGGATACGCAGTATTTT.

The chain combines TRBV30 with TRBJ2-1; 10 positions match TRBD2. The CDR3 has 15 amino acids. With 8 bases clipped from V and 6 bases from J, the junction kept 13 bases outside the gene matches. CDR1 and CDR2 from the germline V gene are GTSNPN and SVGIG (reference sequence). The CDR3 loop is CARSTGTSAGNEQFF. The CDR3 DNA reads as TGTGCCCGCTCAACCGGGACTAGCGCCGGCAATGAGCAGTTCTTC.

This clone was seen a few times. This chain connects TRBV28 to TRBJ1-4; TRBD1 is a possible D gene (5 bases). Per the germline V gene, CDR1 is MDHEN and CDR2 is SYDVKM. V was shortened by 10 bases and J by 3 bases, with 15 bases between the two germline ends. The CDR3 spans 14 residues. The CDR3 reads CATRGGGANEKLFF. The DNA of the CDR3 is TGTGCCACAAGGGGAGGAGGGGCTAATGAAAAACTGTTTTTT.

This sequence joins TRBV11-2 and TRBJ1-1, with D possibly matching TRBD1 (5 bases). The CDR3 is 15 residues long. V lost 6 bases, J lost 6 bases, and 20 bases lay in between. Germline V CDR1 and CDR2: SGHAT, FQNNGV. The CDR3 sequence is CASRPLQGGEPEAFF. The CDR3 region has the DNA TGTGCCAGCAGGCCGCTTCAGGGAGGGGAACCTGAAGCTTTCTTT.

The genes are TRBV15 and TRBJ1-5, with 8 nucleotides matching TRBD1. From germline, CDR1 is LNHNV and CDR2 YYDKDF (reference sequence). Trimming at V came to 3 bases and at J to 3 bases, leaving 4 bases not matched to a gene. CDR3 length equals 15 residues. CDR3 nucleotides: TGTGCCACCAGCAGGGACAGGGCAGTCAATCAGCCCCAGCATTTT. It specifies CATSRDRAVNQPQHF.

The V call is TRBV19, the J call TRBJ2-2, with 10 bases that match TRBD2. This CDR3 region has 16 residues. CDR1 and CDR2 (germline): LNHDA, SQIVND (reference sequence). J gave up 4 bases and V 2 bases, and 4 bases lay outside the gene matches. The CDR3 region is CASSITSGTPTGELFF. Here the CDR3 DNA reads TGTGCCAGTAGTATAACTAGCGGGACGCCCACCGGGGAGCTGTTTTTT.

The V gene is TRBV24-1, the J gene TRBJ2-3, with 8 positions matching TRBD1. The CDR3 spans 17 residues. Germline loops: CDR1 KGHDR, CDR2 SFDVKD. The V and J ends lost 3 bases and 6 bases, in that order; junction bases with no gene match: 13. The DNA for the CDR3 is TGTGCCACCAGTGATACCGGGACAGGAGGGGGTGCGGATACGCAGTATTTT. Translation: CATSDTGTGGGADTQYF.

CDR3 residues: CASSPGDTEAFF. CDR3 sequence (DNA): TGCGCCAGTTCTCCCGGGGACACTGAAGCTTTCTTT. The chain has TRBV5-1 and TRBJ1-1; no reliable D call. The CDR3 has 12 residues. V dropped 8 bases and J dropped 3 bases, with 11 bases sitting between them. CDR1 and CDR2 (germline): SGHRS, YFSETQ.

This sequence joins TRBV29-1 and TRBJ1-1; D is perhaps TRBD1 (5 bases). In germline, CDR1 is SQVTM, CDR2 ANQGSEA. V lost 3 bases and J 1 base, leaving 6 bases between the germline ends. This CDR3 has 12 amino acids. The CDR3 reads CSVDRGNTEAFF. The CDR3 coding sequence is TGCAGCGTTGATAGGGGGAACACTGAAGCTTTCTTT.

The V call is TRBV19, the J call TRBJ2-4; TRBD1 is a possible D gene (5 bases). Germline-derived CDR1 and CDR2 are LNHDA and SQIVND (reference sequence). Trimming cost V 3 bases and J 7 bases, with 16 bases left between them. The CDR3 contains 15 residues. The CDR3 DNA reads as TGTGCCAGTAGTATCTGGCAGGGCGAGTGGAACATTCAGTACTTC. It is translated as CASSIWQGEWNIQYF.

Worth noting for this clone: The sample contains more than one DNA sequence encoding this CDR3. The gene calls are TRBV5-1 and TRBJ1-5, with 11 bases aligning to TRBD1. This CDR3 has 14 amino acids. Unmatched junction bases numbered 2, after V lost 4 bases and J lost 5 bases. Germline CDR1 reads SGHRS; CDR2 reads YFSETQ. The CDR3 region has the DNA TGCGCCAGCAGCACGGGACAGGGGGATCAGCCCCAGCATTTT. It translates to CASSTGQGDQPQHF. The whole variable domain, remainder taken from reference TRBV5-1 and TRBJ1-5, is KAGVTQTPRYLIKTRGQQVTLSCSPISGHRSVSWYQQTPGQGLQFLFEYFSETQRNKGNFPGRFSGRQFSNSRSEMNVSTLELGDSALYLCASSTGQGDQPQHFGDGTRLSIL.

The gene calls are TRBV9 and TRBJ2-1; D is unclear. The CDR3 contains 16 residues. Germline values: CDR1 SGDLS, CDR2 YYNGEE. Trimming removed 4 bases from V and 4 bases from J, with 18 bases in between. The CDR3: CASSHPVQNKYNEQFF. DNA of the CDR3: TGTGCCAGCAGCCACCCAGTCCAAAACAAATACAATGAGCAGTTCTTC.